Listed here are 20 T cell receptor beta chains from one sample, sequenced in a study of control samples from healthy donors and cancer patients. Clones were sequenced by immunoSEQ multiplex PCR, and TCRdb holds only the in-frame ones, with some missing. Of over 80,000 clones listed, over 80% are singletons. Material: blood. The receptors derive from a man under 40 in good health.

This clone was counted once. The CDR3 region is CASSFGPRAGSDTQYF. CDR3 in DNA: TGCGCCAGCAGCTTCGGACCCAGAGCAGGGTCGGATACGCAGTATTTT. The chain employs TRBV5-1 and TRBJ2-3, with D tentatively TRBD1 (5 bases). CDR1 and CDR2 (germline): SGHRS, YFSETQ. CDR3 length: 16 residues. The V end was cut by 2 bases, the J end by 6 bases, with 19 bases between.

The DNA of the CDR3 is TGTGCCAGCAGCCAGGGCACTGAGGGAATCCTTCACACCTTC. It yields the protein CASSQGTEGILHTF. This chain uses TRBV3-1 (or the pseudogene TRBV3-2) with TRBJ1-2, with D unclear. The V gene's germline CDR1 is LGHDT and CDR2 YNNKEL (reference sequence). Trimming stripped 3 bases from V and 12 bases from J, with 20 bases between. The CDR3 is made up of 14 amino acids.

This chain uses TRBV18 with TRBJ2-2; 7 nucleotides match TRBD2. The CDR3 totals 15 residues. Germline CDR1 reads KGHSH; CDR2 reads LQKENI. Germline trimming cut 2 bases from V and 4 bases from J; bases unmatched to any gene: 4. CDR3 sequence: CASSPGTKITGELFF. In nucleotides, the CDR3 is TGTGCCAGCTCACCAGGGACTAAGATCACCGGGGAGCTGTTTTTT.

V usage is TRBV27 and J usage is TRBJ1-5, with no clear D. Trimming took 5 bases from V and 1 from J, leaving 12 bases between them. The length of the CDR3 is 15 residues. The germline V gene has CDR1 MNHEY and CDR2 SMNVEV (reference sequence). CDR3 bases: TGTGCCAGCAGTCCAACGACGGAAAGCAATCAGCCCCAGCATTTT. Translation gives CASSPTTESNQPQHF.

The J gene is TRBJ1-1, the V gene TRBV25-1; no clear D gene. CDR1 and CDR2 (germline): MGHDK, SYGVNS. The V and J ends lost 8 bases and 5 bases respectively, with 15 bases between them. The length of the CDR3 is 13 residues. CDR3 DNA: TGTGCCAGCTACGGAGGGTCGCGGACTGAAGCTTTCTTT. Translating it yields CASYGGSRTEAFF.

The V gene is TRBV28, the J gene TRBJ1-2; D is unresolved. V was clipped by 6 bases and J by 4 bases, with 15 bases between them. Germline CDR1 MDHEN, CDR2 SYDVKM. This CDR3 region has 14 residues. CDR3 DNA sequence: TGTGCCAGCAGCCCTCAAACGTCCACCTATGGCTACACCTTC. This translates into CASSPQTSTYGYTF.

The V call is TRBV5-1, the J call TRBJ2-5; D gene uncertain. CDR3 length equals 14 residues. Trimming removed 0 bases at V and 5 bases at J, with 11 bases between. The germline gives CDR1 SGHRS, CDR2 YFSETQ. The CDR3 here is CASSLAVQRETQYF. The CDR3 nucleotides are TGCGCCAGCAGCTTGGCTGTACAACGGGAGACCCAGTACTTC. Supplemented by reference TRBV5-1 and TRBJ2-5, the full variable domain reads KAGVTQTPRYLIKTRGQQVTLSCSPISGHRSVSWYQQTPGQGLQFLFEYFSETQRNKGNFPGRFSGRQFSNSRSEMNVSTLELGDSALYLCASSLAVQRETQYFGPGTRLLVL.

The CDR3 here is CASSLTGDDTQYF. CDR3 DNA sequence: TGTGCCAGCAGTCTGACAGGGGATGATACGCAGTATTTT. The rearrangement joins TRBV12-3 or TRBV12-4 to TRBJ2-3, with 8 nucleotides matching TRBD1. Trimming at V came to 5 bases and at J to 6 bases, leaving 4 bases not matched to a gene. This CDR3 is 13 amino acids long.

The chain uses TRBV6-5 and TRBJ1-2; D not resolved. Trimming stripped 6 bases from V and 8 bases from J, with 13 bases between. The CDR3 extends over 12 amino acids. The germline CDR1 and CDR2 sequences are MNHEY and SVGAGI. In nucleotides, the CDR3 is TGTGCCAGCAGCCGTGGAGTGAGAGGCTACACCTTC. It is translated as CASSRGVRGYTF.

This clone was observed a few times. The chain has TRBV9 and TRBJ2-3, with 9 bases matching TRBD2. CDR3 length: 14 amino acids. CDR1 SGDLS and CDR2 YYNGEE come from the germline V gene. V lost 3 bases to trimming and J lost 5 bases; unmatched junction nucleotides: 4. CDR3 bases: TGTGCCAGCAGCGAGGGACTAGCCCTAGATACGCAGTATTTT. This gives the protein CASSEGLALDTQYF. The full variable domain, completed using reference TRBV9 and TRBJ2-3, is DSGVTQTPKHLITATGQRVTLRCSPRSGDLSVYWYQQSLDQGLQFLIQYYNGEERAKGNILERFSAQQFPDLHSELNLSSLELGDSALYFCASSEGLALDTQYFGPGTRLTVL.

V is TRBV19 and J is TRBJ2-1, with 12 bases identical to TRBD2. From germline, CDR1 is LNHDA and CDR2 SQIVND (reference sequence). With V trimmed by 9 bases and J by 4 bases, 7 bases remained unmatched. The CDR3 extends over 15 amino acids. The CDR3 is CASSPSGGVYNEQFF. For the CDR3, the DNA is TGTGCCAGCAGCCCTAGCGGGGGGGTGTACAATGAGCAGTTCTTC. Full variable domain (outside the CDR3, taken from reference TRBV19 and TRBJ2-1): DGGITQSPKYLFRKEGQNVTLSCEQNLNHDAMYWYRQDPGQGLRLIYYSQIVNDFQKGDIAEGYSVSREKKESFPLTVTSAQKNPTAFYLCASSPSGGVYNEQFFGPGTRLTVL.

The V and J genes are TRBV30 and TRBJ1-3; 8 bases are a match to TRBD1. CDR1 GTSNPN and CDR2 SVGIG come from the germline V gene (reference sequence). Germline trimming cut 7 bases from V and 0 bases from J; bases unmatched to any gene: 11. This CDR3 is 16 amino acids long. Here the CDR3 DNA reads TGTGCCTTACAGGGGGGTTCGGTCCGCTCTGGAAACACCATATATTTT. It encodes CALQGGSVRSGNTIYF.

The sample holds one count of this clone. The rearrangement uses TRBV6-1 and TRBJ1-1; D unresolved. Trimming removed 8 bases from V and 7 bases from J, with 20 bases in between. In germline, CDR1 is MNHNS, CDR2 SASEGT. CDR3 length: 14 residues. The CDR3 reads CASRRSGEMGEAFF. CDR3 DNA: TGTGCCAGCCGCCGTTCCGGGGAAATGGGTGAAGCTTTCTTT.

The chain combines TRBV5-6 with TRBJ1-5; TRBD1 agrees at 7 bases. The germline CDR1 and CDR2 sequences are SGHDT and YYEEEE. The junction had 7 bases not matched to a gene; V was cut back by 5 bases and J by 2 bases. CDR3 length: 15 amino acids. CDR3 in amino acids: CASRYRGGGNQPQHF. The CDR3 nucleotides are TGTGCCAGCAGGTACAGGGGCGGGGGCAATCAGCCCCAGCATTTT.

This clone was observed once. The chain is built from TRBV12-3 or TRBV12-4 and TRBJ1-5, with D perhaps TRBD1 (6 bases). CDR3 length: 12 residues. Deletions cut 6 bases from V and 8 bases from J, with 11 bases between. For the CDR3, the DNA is TGTGCCAGCAGCAGGGGTTTGGAGCCCCAGCATTTT. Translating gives CASSRGLEPQHF.

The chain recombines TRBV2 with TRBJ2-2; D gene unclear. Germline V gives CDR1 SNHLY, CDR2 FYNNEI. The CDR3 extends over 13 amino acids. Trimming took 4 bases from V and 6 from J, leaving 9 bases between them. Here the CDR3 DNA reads TGTGCCAGCAGTGTTGAGGCCGCCGGGGAGCTGTTTTTT. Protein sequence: CASSVEAAGELFF.

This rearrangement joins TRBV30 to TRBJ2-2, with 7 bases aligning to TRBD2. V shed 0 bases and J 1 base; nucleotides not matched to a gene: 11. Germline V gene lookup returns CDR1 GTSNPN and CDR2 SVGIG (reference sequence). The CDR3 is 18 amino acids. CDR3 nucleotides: TGTGCCTGGAGTGTACTGCTGGCGGGGGTTCTGAACACCGGGGAGCTGTTTTTT. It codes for CAWSVLLAGVLNTGELFF.

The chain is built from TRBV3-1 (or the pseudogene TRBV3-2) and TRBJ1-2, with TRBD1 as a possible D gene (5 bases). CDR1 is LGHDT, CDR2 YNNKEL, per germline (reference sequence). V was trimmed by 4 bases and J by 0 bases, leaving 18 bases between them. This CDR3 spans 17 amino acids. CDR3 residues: CASSPTIAGGANYGYTF. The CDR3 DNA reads TGTGCCAGCAGCCCAACAATTGCGGGGGGAGCTAACTATGGCTACACCTTC.

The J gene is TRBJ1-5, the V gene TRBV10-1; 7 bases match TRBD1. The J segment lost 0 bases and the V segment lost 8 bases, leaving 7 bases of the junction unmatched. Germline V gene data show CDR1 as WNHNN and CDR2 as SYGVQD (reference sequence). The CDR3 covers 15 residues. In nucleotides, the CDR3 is TGCGCCAGCGCCGACAGGGCGAATAGCAATCAGCCCCAGCATTTT. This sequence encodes CASADRANSNQPQHF.

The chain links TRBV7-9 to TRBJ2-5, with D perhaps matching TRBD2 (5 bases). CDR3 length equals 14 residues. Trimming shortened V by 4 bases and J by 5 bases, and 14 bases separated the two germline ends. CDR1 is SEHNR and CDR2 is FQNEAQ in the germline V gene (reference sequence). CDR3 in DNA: TGTGCCAGCAGCTCGACGGGGTCTGGGGAGACCCAGTACTTC. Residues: CASSSTGSGETQYF. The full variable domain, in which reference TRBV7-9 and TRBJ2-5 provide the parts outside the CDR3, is DTGVSQNPRHKITKRGQNVTFRCDPISEHNRLYWYRQTLGQGPEFLTYFQNEAQLEKSRLLSDRFSAERPKGSFSTLEIQRTEQGDSAMYLCASSSTGSGETQYFGPGTRLLVL.